This T cell receptor beta chain was sequenced for a study of shared clonotypes between healthy human individuals. There are 14 residues in the CDR3. From germline, CDR1 is LNHDA and CDR2 SQIVND (reference sequence). V lost 5 bases to trimming and J lost 1 base, with 11 bases between them. A roughly 200 ng quantity of DNA, 29,000 or so T cell genomes, went into the sorted-subset replicate PCRs. The protocol was immunoSEQ multiplex PCR, while the TCRdb copy is restricted to in-frame clones and leaves out a portion. This table holds about 2.2 million clones, over 85% found once. CD45RO-negative, CCR7-selected cells formed the naive CD8 fraction, which excluded terminally differentiated effector memory CD45RA+ cells.

V and J are TRBV19 and TRBJ2-5; maybe TRBD2 (6 bases). The TCR originated in a man aged 18 to 29 in good health. Some clones in this sample may be carry-over from other donors' samples. Sequencing was done on a sample of naive CD8+ T cells from PBMCs. The CDR3 bases are TGTGCCAGTAGTGTCCGGGACTTCCAAGAGACCCAGTACTTC. As protein: CASSVRDFQETQYF.